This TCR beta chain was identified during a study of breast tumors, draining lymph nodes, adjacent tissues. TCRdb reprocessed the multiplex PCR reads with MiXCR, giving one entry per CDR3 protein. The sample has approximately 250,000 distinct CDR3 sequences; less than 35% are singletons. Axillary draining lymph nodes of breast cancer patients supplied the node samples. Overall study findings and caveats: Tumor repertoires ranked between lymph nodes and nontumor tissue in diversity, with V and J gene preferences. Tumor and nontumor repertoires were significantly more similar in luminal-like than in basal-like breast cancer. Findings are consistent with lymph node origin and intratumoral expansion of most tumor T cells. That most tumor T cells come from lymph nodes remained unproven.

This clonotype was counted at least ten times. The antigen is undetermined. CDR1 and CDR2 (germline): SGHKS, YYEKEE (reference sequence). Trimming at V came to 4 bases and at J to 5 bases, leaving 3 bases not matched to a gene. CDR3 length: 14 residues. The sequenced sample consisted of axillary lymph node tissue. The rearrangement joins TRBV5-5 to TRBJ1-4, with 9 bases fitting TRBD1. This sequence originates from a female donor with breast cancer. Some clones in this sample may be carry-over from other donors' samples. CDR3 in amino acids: CASSAGQGNEKLFF. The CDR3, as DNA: TGTGCCAGCAGCGCCGGACAGGGGAATGAAAAACTGTTTTTT.